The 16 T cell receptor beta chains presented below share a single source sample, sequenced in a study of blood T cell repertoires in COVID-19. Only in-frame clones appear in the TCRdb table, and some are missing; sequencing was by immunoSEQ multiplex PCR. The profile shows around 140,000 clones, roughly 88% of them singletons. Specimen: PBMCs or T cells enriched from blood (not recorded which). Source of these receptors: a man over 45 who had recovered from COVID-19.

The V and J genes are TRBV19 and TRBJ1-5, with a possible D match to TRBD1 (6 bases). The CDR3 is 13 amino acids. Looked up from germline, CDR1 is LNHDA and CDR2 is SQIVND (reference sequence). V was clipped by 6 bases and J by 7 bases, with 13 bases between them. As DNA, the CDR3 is TGTGCCAGTAGAAACTCAGGGGCCCAGCCCCAGCATTTT. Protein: CASRNSGAQPQHF.

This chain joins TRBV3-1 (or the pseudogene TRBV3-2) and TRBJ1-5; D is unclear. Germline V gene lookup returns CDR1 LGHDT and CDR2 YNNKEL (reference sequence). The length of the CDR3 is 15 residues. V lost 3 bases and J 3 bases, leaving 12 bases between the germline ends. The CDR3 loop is CASSHTRANNQPQHF. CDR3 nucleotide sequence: TGTGCCAGCAGCCATACTAGGGCGAACAATCAGCCCCAGCATTTT.

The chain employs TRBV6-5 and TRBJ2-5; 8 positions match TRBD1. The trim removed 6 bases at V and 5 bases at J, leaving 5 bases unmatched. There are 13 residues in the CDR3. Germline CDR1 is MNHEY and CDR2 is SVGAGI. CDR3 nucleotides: TGTGCCAGCAGCCAGACAGGGGCGGAGACCCAGTACTTC. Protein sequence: CASSQTGAETQYF.

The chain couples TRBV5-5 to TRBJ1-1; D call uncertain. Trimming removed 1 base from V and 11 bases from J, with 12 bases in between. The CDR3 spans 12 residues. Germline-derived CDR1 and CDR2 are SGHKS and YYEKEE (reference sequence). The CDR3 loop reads CASSLFQREAFF. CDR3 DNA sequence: TGTGCCAGCAGCTTGTTTCAGAGGGAGGCTTTCTTT. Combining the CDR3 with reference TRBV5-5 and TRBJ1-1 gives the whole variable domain DAGVTQSPTHLIKTRGQQVTLRCSPISGHKSVSWYQQVLGQGPQFIFQYYEKEERGRGNFPDRFSARQFPNYSSELNVNALLLGDSALYLCASSLFQREAFFGQGTRLTVV.

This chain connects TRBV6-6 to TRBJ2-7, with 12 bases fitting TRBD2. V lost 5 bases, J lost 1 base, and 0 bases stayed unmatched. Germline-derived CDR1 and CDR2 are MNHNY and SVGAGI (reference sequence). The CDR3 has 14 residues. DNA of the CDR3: TGTGCCAGCAGTCTAGCGGGAGGGTCCTACGAGCAGTACTTC. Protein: CASSLAGGSYEQYF.

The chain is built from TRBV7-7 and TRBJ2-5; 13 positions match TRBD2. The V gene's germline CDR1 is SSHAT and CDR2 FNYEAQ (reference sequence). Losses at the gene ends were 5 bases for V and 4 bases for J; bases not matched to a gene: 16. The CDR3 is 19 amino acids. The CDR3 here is CASSPGGLAGKGSGETQYF. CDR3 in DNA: TGTGCCAGCAGCCCGGGGGGACTAGCGGGAAAAGGAAGCGGAGAGACCCAGTACTTC.

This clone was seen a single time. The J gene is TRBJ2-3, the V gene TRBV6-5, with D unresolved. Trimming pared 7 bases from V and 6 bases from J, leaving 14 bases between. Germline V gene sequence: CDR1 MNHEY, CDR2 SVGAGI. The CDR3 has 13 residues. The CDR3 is CASISTIGDTQYF. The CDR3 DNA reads TGTGCCAGCATATCTACTATTGGCGATACGCAGTATTTT.

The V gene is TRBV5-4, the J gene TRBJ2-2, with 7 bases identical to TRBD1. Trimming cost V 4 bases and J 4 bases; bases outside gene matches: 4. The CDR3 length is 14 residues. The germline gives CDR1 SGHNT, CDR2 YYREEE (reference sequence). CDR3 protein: CASSKGAGTGELFF. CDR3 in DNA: TGTGCCAGCAGCAAGGGGGCGGGCACCGGGGAGCTGTTTTTT.

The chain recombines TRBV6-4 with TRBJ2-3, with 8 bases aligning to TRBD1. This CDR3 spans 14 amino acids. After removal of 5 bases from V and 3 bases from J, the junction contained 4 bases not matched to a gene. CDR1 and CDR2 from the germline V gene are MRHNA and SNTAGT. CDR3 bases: TGTGCCAGCAGTCCCAGGACAGGGACAGATACGCAGTATTTT. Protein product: CASSPRTGTDTQYF.

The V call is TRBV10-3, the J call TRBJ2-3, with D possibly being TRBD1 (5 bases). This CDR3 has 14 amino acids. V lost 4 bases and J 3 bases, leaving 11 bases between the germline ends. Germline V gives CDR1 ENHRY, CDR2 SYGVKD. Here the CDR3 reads CAISAAQGTDTQYF. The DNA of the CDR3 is TGTGCCATCAGTGCCGCTCAGGGTACAGATACGCAGTATTTT.

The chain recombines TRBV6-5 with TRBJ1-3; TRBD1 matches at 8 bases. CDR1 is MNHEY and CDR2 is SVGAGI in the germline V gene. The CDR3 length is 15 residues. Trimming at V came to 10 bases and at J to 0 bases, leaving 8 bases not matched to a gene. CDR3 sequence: CATCRGPSSGNTIYF. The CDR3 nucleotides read TGTGCCACCTGCAGGGGGCCCAGCTCTGGAAACACCATATATTTT.

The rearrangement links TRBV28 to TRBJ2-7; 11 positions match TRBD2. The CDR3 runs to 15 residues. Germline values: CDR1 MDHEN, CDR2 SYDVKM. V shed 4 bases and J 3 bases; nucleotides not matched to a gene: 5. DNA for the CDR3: TGTGCCAGCAGTTCGAGACTAGCGGGGTTCTACGAGCAGTACGTC. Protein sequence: CASSSRLAGFYEQYV.

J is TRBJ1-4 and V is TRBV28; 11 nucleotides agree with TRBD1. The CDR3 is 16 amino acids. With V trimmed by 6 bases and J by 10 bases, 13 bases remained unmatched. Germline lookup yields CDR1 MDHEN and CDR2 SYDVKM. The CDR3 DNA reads TGTGCCAGCAGGGCCGGGACAGGGGGGACCGGGGGAAAACTGTTTTTT. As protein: CASRAGTGGTGGKLFF.

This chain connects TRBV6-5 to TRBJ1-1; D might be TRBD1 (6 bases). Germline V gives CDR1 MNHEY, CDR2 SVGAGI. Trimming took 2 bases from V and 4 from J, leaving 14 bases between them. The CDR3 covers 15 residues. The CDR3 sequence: CASSYVAGVVTEAFF. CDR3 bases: TGTGCCAGCAGTTACGTGGCAGGGGTAGTCACTGAAGCTTTCTTT.

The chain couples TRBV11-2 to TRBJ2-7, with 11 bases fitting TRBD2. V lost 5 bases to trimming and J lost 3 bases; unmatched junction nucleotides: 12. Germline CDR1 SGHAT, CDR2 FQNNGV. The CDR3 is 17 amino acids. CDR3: CASSASRGSGGVYEQYV. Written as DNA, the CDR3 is TGTGCCAGCAGCGCATCTCGCGGTAGCGGGGGGGTCTACGAGCAGTACGTC.

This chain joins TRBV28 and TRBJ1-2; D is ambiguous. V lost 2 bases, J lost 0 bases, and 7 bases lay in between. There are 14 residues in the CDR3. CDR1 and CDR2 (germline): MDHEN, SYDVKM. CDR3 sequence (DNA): TGTGCCAGCAGTTTAACAGACGCTAACTATGGCTACACCTTC. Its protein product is CASSLTDANYGYTF.